The following is a TCR beta chain sequence with its context. Its target is unknown. This CDR3 contains 14 residues. V was pared by 1 base and J by 3 bases, with 7 bases between. From germline, CDR1 is SGDLS and CDR2 YYNGEE. These data are taken from a study of cytomegalovirus exposure and HLA in healthy donors. Study-level points and caveats: Analyzed later, most CMV-associated TCR beta chains appeared HLA-restricted. The study listed some 160 cytomegalovirus-associated TCR beta chains. Reported performance of the classifier showed diagnosis of cytomegalovirus status with high specificity and sensitivity.

60 Vbeta and 13 Jbeta primers were used in PCR. TCRdb keeps only in-frame clones here, not all; method: immunoSEQ multiplex PCR. This sample's table reports about 170,000 clones. Sequencing was performed on PBMCs. This TCR came from a woman aged 18-30 years in good health and CMV-seropositive. The rearrangement joins TRBV9 to TRBJ2-2; D is uncertain. The CDR3 sequence is CASSVQEYTGELFF. The CDR3, as DNA: TGTGCCAGCAGCGTACAGGAATACACCGGGGAGCTGTTTTTT.